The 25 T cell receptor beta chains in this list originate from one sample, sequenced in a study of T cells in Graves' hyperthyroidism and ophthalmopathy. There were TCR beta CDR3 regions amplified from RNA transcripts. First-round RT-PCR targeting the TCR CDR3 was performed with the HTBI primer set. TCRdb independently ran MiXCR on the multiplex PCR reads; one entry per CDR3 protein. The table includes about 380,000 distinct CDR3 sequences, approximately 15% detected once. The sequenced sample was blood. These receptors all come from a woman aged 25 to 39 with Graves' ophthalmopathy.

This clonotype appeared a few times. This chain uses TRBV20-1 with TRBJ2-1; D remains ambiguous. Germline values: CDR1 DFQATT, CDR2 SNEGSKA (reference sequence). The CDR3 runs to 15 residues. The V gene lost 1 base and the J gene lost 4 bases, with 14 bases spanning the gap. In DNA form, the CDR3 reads TGCAGTGCTAGAGCTGTGGGATATAGATACAATGAGCAGTTCTTC. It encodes CSARAVGYRYNEQFF.

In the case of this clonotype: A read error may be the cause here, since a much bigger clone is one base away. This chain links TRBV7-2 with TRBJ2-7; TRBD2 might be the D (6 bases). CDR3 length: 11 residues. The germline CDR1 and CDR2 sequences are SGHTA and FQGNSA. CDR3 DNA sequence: TGTGCCAGCGGGACTCTGAGCGAGCGGTACTTC. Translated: CASGTLSERYF.

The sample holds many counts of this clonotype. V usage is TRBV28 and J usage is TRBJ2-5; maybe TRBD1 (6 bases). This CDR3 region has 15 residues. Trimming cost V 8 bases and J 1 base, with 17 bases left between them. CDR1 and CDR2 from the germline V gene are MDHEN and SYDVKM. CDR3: CASGETGPVQETQYF. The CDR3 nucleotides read TGTGCCAGCGGTGAGACAGGTCCCGTCCAAGAGACCCAGTACTTC.

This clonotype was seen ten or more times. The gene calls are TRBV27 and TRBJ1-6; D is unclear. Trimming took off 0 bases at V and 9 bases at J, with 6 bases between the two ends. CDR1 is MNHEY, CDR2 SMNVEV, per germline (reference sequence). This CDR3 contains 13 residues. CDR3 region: CASSLSGVSPLHF. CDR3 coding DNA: TGTGCCAGCAGTTTATCCGGGGTTTCACCCCTCCACTTT.

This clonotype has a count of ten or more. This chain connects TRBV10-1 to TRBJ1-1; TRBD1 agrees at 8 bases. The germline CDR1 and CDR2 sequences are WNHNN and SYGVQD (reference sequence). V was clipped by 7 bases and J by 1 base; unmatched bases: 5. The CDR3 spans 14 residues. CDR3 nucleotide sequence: TGCGCCAGCAAGGCAGGGGGCGAGAACACTGAAGCTTTCTTT. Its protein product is CASKAGGENTEAFF.

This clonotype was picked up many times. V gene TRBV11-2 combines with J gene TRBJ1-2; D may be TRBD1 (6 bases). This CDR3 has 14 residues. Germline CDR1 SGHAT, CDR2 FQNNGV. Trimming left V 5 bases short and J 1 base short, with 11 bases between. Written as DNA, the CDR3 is TGTGCCAGCAGCCACCAAGGGGGTAACTATGGCTACACCTTC. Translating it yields CASSHQGGNYGYTF. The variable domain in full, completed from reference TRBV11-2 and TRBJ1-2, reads EAGVAQSPRYKIIEKRQSVAFWCNPISGHATLYWYQQILGQGPKLLIQFQNNGVVDDSQLPKDRFSAERLKGVDSTLKIQPAKLEDSAVYLCASSHQGGNYGYTFGSGTRLTVV.

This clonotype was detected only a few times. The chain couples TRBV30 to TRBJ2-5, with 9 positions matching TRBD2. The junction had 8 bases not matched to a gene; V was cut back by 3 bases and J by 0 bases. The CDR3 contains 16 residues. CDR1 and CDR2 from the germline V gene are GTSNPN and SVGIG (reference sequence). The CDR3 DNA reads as TGTGCCTGGAGCCCCCGAGCGGGGGGCAACCAAGAGACCCAGTACTTC. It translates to CAWSPRAGGNQETQYF.

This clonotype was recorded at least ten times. DNA of the CDR3: TGTGCCAGCAGCGCCGGGACAGAAGTCAACGAGCAGTACTTC. It translates to CASSAGTEVNEQYF. The V and J genes are TRBV2 and TRBJ2-7; 7 bases fit TRBD1. V trimming: 6 bases; J trimming: 5 bases; junction bases outside the gene matches: 10. This CDR3 spans 14 amino acids. CDR1 and CDR2 from the germline V gene are SNHLY and FYNNEI.

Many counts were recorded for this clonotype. CDR3 in DNA: TGCAGTGCTAGAGAGACAGGCGGAGCCTACGAGCAGTACTTC. Protein: CSARETGGAYEQYF. This sequence joins TRBV20-1 and TRBJ2-7; weak D call: TRBD1 (6 bases). The V end lost 0 bases, the J end lost 2 bases, and 11 bases lay between the germline ends. Germline V gives CDR1 DFQATT, CDR2 SNEGSKA (reference sequence). CDR3 size: 14 residues.

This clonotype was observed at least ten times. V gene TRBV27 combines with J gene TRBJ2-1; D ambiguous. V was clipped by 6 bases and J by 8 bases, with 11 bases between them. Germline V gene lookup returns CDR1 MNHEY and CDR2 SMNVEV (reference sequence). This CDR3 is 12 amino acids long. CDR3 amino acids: CASRARLDEQFF. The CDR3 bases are TGTGCCAGCAGAGCCAGGCTCGATGAGCAGTTCTTC.

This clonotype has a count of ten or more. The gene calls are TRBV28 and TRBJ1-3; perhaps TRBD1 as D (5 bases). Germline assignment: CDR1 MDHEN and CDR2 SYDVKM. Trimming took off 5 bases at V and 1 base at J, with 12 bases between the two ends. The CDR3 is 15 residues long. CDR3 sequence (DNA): TGTGCCAGCAGTATCCGTAGGGGATCTGGAAACACCATATATTTT. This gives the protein CASSIRRGSGNTIYF.

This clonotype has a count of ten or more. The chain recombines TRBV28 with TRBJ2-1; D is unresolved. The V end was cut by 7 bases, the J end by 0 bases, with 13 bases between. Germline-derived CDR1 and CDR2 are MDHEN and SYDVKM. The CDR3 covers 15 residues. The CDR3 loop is CASTWTLSSYNEQFF. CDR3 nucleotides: TGTGCCAGCACTTGGACCCTTAGCTCCTACAATGAGCAGTTCTTC.

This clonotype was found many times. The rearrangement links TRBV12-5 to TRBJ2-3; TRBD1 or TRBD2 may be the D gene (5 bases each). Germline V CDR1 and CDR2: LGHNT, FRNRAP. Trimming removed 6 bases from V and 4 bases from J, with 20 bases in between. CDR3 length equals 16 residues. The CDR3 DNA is TGTGCTAGTGGCTACAGCCGGGACCGGTTCGCAGATACGCAGTATTTT. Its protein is CASGYSRDRFADTQYF.

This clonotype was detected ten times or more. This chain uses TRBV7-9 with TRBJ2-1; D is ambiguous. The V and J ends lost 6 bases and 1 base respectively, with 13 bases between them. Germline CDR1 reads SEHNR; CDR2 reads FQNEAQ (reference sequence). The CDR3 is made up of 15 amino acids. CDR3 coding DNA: TGTGCCAGCAGTTACTCTGAGGTATCCTACAATGAGCAGTTCTTC. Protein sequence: CASSYSEVSYNEQFF.

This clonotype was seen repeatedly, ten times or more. The CDR3 protein is CASSTNGLYEQYF. CDR3 DNA sequence: TGTGCCAGCAGCACCAACGGGCTCTACGAGCAGTACTTC. The chain couples TRBV7-2 to TRBJ2-7; no firm D call. From germline, CDR1 is SGHTA and CDR2 FQGNSA. The length of the CDR3 is 13 residues. The V end lost 5 bases, the J end lost 3 bases, and 11 bases lay between the germline ends.

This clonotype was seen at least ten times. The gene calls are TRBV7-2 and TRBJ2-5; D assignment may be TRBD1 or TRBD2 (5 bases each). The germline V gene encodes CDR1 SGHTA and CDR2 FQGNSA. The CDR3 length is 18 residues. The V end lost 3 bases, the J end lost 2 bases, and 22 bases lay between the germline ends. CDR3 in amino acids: CASSFNTGALPTQETQYF. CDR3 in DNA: TGTGCCAGCAGCTTTAATACCGGGGCCCTCCCTACACAAGAGACCCAGTACTTC.

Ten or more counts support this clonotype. The CDR3 DNA is TGTGCCAGCAGTTCATCATCAGCGGGGGTGAAAGGAGAGACCCAGTACTTC. The encoded protein is CASSSSSAGVKGETQYF. The chain has TRBV12-3 or TRBV12-4 and TRBJ2-5, with TRBD2 identical over 8 bases. J gave up 4 bases and V 4 bases, and 14 bases lay outside the gene matches. The CDR3 is 17 residues long.

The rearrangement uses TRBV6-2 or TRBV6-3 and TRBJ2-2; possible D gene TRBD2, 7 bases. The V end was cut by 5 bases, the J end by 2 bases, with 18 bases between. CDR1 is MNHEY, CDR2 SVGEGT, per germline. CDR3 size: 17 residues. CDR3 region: CASSQSERGGNTGELFF. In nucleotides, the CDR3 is TGTGCCAGCAGTCAAAGTGAGAGGGGGGGAAACACCGGGGAGCTGTTTTTT.

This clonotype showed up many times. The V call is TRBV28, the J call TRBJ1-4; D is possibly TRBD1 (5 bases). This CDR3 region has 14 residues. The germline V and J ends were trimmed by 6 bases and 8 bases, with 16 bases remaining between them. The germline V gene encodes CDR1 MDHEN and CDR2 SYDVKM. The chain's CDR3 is CASSPGAGWEKLFF. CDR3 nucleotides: TGTGCCAGCAGCCCCGGGGCAGGCTGGGAAAAACTGTTTTTT.

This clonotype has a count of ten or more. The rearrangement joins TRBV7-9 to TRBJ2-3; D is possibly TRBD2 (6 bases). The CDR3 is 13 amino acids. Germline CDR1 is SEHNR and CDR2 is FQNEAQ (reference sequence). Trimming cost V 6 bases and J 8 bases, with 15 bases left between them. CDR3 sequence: CASRAGGDRTQYF. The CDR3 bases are TGTGCCAGCAGGGCAGGAGGGGACCGTACGCAGTATTTT. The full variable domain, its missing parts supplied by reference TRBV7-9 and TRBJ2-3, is DTGVSQNPRHKITKRGQNVTFRCDPISEHNRLYWYRQTLGQGPEFLTYFQNEAQLEKSRLLSDRFSAERPKGSFSTLEIQRTEQGDSAMYLCASRAGGDRTQYFGPGTRLTVL.

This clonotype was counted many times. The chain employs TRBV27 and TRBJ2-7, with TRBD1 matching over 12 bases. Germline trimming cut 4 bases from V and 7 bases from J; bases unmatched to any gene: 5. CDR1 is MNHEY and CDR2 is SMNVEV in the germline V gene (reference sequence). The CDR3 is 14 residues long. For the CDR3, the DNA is TGTGCCAGCAGTTGGGGACAGGGGGCGTGGGAGCAGTACTTC. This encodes CASSWGQGAWEQYF.

CDR3 nucleotides: TGTGCCAGCAGCTTGGACGGCGCAACCGGGGAGCTGTTTTTT. Protein product: CASSLDGATGELFF. This sequence joins TRBV7-9 and TRBJ2-2; D ambiguous. The CDR3 extends over 14 amino acids. V gave up 3 bases and J gave up 5 bases, with 10 bases separating them. Germline values: CDR1 SEHNR, CDR2 FQNEAQ (reference sequence).

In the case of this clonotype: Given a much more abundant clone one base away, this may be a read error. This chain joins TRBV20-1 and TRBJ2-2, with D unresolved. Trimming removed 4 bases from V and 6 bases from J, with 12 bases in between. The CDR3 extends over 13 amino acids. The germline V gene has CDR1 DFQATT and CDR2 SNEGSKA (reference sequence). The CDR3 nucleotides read TGCAGTGCTATCGGACCGTTGGCCGGGGAGCTGTTTTTT. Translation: CSAIGPLAGELFF.

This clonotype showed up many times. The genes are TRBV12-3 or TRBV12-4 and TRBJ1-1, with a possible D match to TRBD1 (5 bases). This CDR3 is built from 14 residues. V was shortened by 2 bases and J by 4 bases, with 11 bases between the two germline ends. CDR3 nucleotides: TGTGCCAGCAGTTTACAGGGAAGGGGCACTGAAGCTTTCTTT. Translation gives CASSLQGRGTEAFF.

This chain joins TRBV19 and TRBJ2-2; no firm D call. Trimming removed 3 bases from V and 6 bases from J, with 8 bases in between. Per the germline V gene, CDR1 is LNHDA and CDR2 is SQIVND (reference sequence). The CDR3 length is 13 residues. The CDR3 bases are TGTGCCAGTAGTATCCGATACTCCGGGGAGCTGTTTTTT. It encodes CASSIRYSGELFF. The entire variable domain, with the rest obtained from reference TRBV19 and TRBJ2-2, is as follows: DGGITQSPKYLFRKEGQNVTLSCEQNLNHDAMYWYRQDPGQGLRLIYYSQIVNDFQKGDIAEGYSVSREKKESFPLTVTSAQKNPTAFYLCASSIRYSGELFFGEGSRLTVL.